This TCR beta chain was sequenced during a study of shared clonotypes between healthy human individuals. A remark on this clone: The sample holds other DNA sequences that translate to the same CDR3.

Profiled with immunoSEQ multiplex PCR; TCRdb holds only in-frame clones, not every one. The table lists millions of clones, roughly 96% of them singletons, with 0.1% to 0.15% in the top ten. Trimming cost V 6 bases and J 3 bases, with 9 bases left between them. Germline CDR1 is MDHEN and CDR2 is SYDVKM. The CDR3 is 13 amino acids. The source is a man between 18 and 29 years old in good health. The chain carries TRBV28 and TRBJ2-1; TRBD1 might be the D (5 bases). Sequenced input: naive CD4+ T cells sorted from blood. The subset was: CD45RA+ positively selected. The CDR3 protein is CASSSDSYNEQFF. Here the CDR3 DNA reads TGTGCCAGCAGCTCCGACAGCTACAATGAGCAGTTCTTC. Full variable domain (outside the CDR3, taken from reference TRBV28 and TRBJ2-1): DVKVTQSSRYLVKRTGEKVFLECVQDMDHENMFWYRQDPGLGLRLIYFSYDVKMKEKGDIPEGYSVSREKKERFSLILESASTNQTSMYLCASSSDSYNEQFFGPGTRLTVL.